This T cell receptor beta chain appears in the sequencing data of a study of CD8+ T cells in alopecia areata. Peripheral blood samples and lesional scalp punch biopsies were obtained from alopecia areata patients. After isolation, RNA underwent reverse transcription to generate cDNA as the sequencing template. Sequenced by immunoSEQ multiplex PCR; TCRdb stores in-frame clones only, minus some. In the table there are about 150,000 clones, under 60% of which are singletons. Trimming pared 4 bases from V and 3 bases from J, leaving 14 bases between. The germline CDR1 and CDR2 sequences are SGHDT and YYEEEE. The CDR3 has 14 residues.

The clonotype originates from a human donor with alopecia areata. The rearrangement uses TRBV5-6 and TRBJ2-7; the D gene is possibly TRBD2 (5 bases). Material: CD8+ T cells sorted from blood, obtained at week 0. The CDR3 nucleotides are TGTGCCAGCAGCCAAGAAAACCGGGGCTACGAGCAGTACTTC. Protein product: CASSQENRGYEQYF.